Listed here are 26 T cell receptor beta chains from one sample, sequenced in a study of human T cells and chemical hapten exposure. Time point reported: patch test 1, 2 weeks after DPC sensitization. Treatment given: therapeutic diphenylcyclopropenone sensitization with weekly scalp DPC. TCRdb recomputed calls from the RACE reads with MiXCR, one row per CDR3 protein. Of under 130,000 distinct CDR3 sequences listed, roughly 9.6% were seen once; the top ten hold approximately 4%. The source material was whole blood, sampled in connection with sensitization to the hapten diphenylcyclopropenone (DPC). Every receptor here comes from a woman aged 40 to 49 with alopecia areata. Some clones in this sample may be carry-over from other donors' samples.

This clonotype was counted ten times or more. This rearrangement joins TRBV7-2 to TRBJ2-7; 9 positions agree with TRBD2. This CDR3 is built from 15 residues. Looked up from germline, CDR1 is SGHTA and CDR2 is FQGNSA. V shed 6 bases and J 0 bases; nucleotides not matched to a gene: 6. Here the CDR3 DNA reads TGTGCCAGCAGTCTAAGCGGGAGGAGCTCCTACGAGCAGTACTTC. Translated: CASSLSGRSSYEQYF. The full variable domain, its missing parts supplied by reference TRBV7-2 and TRBJ2-7, is GAGVSQSPSNKVTEKGKDVELRCDPISGHTALYWYRQSLGQGLEFLIYFQGNSAPDKSGLPSDRFSAERTGGSVSTLTIQRTQQEDSAVYLCASSLSGRSSYEQYFGPGTRLTVT.

The chain has TRBV11-2 and TRBJ2-3; no definite D call. The CDR3 is 13 amino acids. Germline assignment: CDR1 SGHAT and CDR2 FQNNGV. V was shortened by 4 bases and J by 3 bases, with 8 bases between the two germline ends. In DNA, the CDR3 is TGTGCCAGCAGCTGGCTACGTACAGATACGCAGTATTTT. Translating gives CASSWLRTDTQYF.

The table lists this clonotype with many counts. The rearrangement uses TRBV15 and TRBJ1-1; D unresolved. The CDR3 extends over 16 amino acids. Germline CDR1 and CDR2: LNHNV and YYDKDF (reference sequence). V lost 0 bases and J lost 0, with 11 bases in between. The CDR3 bases are TGTGCCACCAGCAGAGATCCCGGACTCTTGAACACTGAAGCTTTCTTT. It translates to CATSRDPGLLNTEAFF.

This clonotype has ten or more counts. J is TRBJ2-1 and V is TRBV3-1, with 12 bases that match TRBD2. The V gene end was trimmed by 2 bases and the J gene end by 7 bases; junction bases not matched to a gene: 3. This CDR3 contains 15 residues. Germline CDR1 and CDR2: LGHDT and YNNKEL (reference sequence). This chain's CDR3 is CASSQNGLAGNEQFF. The CDR3 DNA reads TGTGCCAGCAGCCAAAACGGACTAGCGGGAAATGAGCAGTTCTTC.

This chain joins TRBV4-3 and TRBJ1-3, with a possible D match to TRBD1 (6 bases). With 0 bases removed from V and 2 bases from J, the gap between germline ends came to 8 bases. The CDR3 consists of 15 residues. Per the germline V gene, CDR1 is LGHNA and CDR2 is YSLEER. Written as DNA, the CDR3 is TGCGCCAGCAGCCAAGATCACAGGGCTGGAAACACCATATATTTT. Residues: CASSQDHRAGNTIYF.

This clonotype occurred many times. The chain carries TRBV10-2 and TRBJ2-5; 10 bases line up with TRBD2. With 0 bases clipped from V and 2 bases from J, the junction kept 3 bases outside the gene matches. This CDR3 region has 16 residues. Germline V CDR1 and CDR2: WSHSY, SAAADI. DNA of the CDR3: TGCGCCAGCAGTGAGTCCGTGACTAGCGGGCAAGAGACCCAGTACTTC. It codes for CASSESVTSGQETQYF.

This clonotype was seen ten or more times. One junction end disagrees with the germline gene, perhaps due to a read error. This chain connects TRBV27 to TRBJ1-2; TRBD1 is a possible D gene (6 bases). This CDR3 is 14 amino acids long. The V gene's germline CDR1 is MNHEY and CDR2 SMNVEV (reference sequence). CDR3 DNA sequence: TGTGCAAGCATCCCCTGGGCGGGGGCGAACGGCTACACCTTC. Its translation: CASIPWAGANGYTF.

The table lists this clonotype with a few counts. The J gene is TRBJ1-2, the V gene TRBV7-2; the D is unclear. The ends were cut back, 0 bases at V and 8 bases at J, with 13 bases in the middle. CDR1 SGHTA and CDR2 FQGNSA come from the germline V gene. CDR3 length equals 14 residues. The CDR3 nucleotides are TGTGCCAGCAGCTTAGCTGGCAGGATGGAGGGCTACACCTTC. Protein: CASSLAGRMEGYTF. Using reference TRBV7-2 and TRBJ1-2 for the parts outside the CDR3, the full variable domain is GAGVSQSPSNKVTEKGKDVELRCDPISGHTALYWYRQSLGQGLEFLIYFQGNSAPDKSGLPSDRFSAERTGGSVSTLTIQRTQQEDSAVYLCASSLAGRMEGYTFGSGTRLTVV.

This rearrangement joins TRBV20-1 to TRBJ2-3, with D tentatively TRBD1 (7 bases). CDR3 length: 14 residues. Germline V lookup: CDR1 DFQATT, CDR2 SNEGSKA (reference sequence). V was pared by 1 base and J by 4 bases, with 12 bases between. For the CDR3, the DNA is TGCAGTGCTAGAGCGGGCGGGACAGCAGATACGCAGTATTTT. Translated: CSARAGGTADTQYF.

The V call is TRBV11-2, the J call TRBJ2-3; unclear D gene. CDR3 length: 12 residues. V lost 5 bases and J 5 bases, leaving 8 bases between the germline ends. Per germline, CDR1 SGHAT and CDR2 FQNNGV. CDR3 sequence reads: CASSPLEDTQYF. CDR3 DNA: TGTGCCAGCAGCCCACTCGAAGATACGCAGTATTTT.

This clonotype was counted many times. The chain recombines TRBV7-9 with TRBJ2-2; 8 nucleotides match TRBD1. CDR1 and CDR2 from the germline V gene are SEHNR and FQNEAQ (reference sequence). The CDR3 consists of 15 residues. The trim removed 4 bases at V and 6 bases at J, leaving 7 bases unmatched. CDR3: CASSSTGALPGELFF. CDR3 nucleotides: TGTGCCAGCAGCTCGACAGGGGCACTTCCCGGGGAGCTGTTTTTT.

This clonotype was detected only a few times. The CDR3 here is CSVDRGADTQYF. CDR3 in DNA: TGCAGCGTTGATAGGGGCGCAGATACGCAGTATTTT. The rearrangement uses TRBV29-1 and TRBJ2-3; D is possibly TRBD1 (5 bases). Trimming took off 3 bases at V and 4 bases at J, with 8 bases between the two ends. The CDR3 loop spans 12 amino acids. Looked up from germline, CDR1 is SQVTM and CDR2 is ANQGSEA.

The rearrangement links TRBV5-1 to TRBJ2-3, with a weak D call TRBD1 (5 bases). The CDR3 is made up of 15 amino acids. The V gene's germline CDR1 is SGHRS and CDR2 YFSETQ. With 3 bases removed from V and 3 bases from J, the gap between germline ends came to 14 bases. The CDR3 DNA follows: TGCGCCAGCAGCTCGTTGGGCAGGGAAACAGATACGCAGTATTTT. This gives the protein CASSSLGRETDTQYF. The full variable domain, its missing parts supplied by reference TRBV5-1 and TRBJ2-3, is KAGVTQTPRYLIKTRGQQVTLSCSPISGHRSVSWYQQTPGQGLQFLFEYFSETQRNKGNFPGRFSGRQFSNSRSEMNVSTLELGDSALYLCASSSLGRETDTQYFGPGTRLTVL.

Only a few counts were recorded for this clonotype. The CDR3: CSARRRQLDQPQHF. As DNA, the CDR3 is TGCAGTGCTAGACGCAGACAGTTAGATCAGCCCCAGCATTTT. The J gene is TRBJ1-5, the V gene TRBV20-1, with D perhaps matching TRBD1 (5 bases). V lost 2 bases and J 5 bases, leaving 13 bases between the germline ends. Per the germline V gene, CDR1 is DFQATT and CDR2 is SNEGSKA (reference sequence). The CDR3 is 14 residues long.

This clonotype was picked up many times. The gene calls are TRBV30 and TRBJ1-1; TRBD1 matches 7 bases. The CDR3 sequence is 12 residues long. Germline V gene sequence: CDR1 GTSNPN, CDR2 SVGIG (reference sequence). V shed 4 bases, J shed 6 bases, and the junction held 5 bases outside the gene matches. The CDR3: CAWNTGDPEAFF. DNA of the CDR3: TGTGCCTGGAACACAGGGGACCCTGAAGCTTTCTTT.

The V call is TRBV3-1, the J call TRBJ1-6, with 9 nucleotides matching TRBD1. With V trimmed by 2 bases and J by 0 bases, 5 bases remained unmatched. The CDR3 covers 18 residues. Germline V lookup: CDR1 LGHDT, CDR2 YNNKEL (reference sequence). The DNA of the CDR3 is TGTGCCAGCAGCCAAACAGGGGGCGGAAGCTCCTATAATTCACCCCTCCACTTT. Translation gives CASSQTGGGSSYNSPLHF.

This clonotype has a count of ten or more. The chain carries TRBV21-1 and TRBJ2-5; TRBD1 is the table's D call, not checked against the DNA. TRBV21-1 is shown as a pseudogene. The CDR3 is 15 amino acids. CDR3 amino acids: CASSRGDRATETQYF. In DNA, the CDR3 is TGTGCCAGCAGCAGAGGGGACAGGGCGACGGAGACCCAGTACTTC.

In this sample, this clonotype turned up many times. CDR3 amino acids: CSARQGVTGELFF. The CDR3 DNA sequence: TGCAGTGCCAGACAGGGGGTGACCGGGGAGCTGTTTTTT. V and J are TRBV20-1 and TRBJ2-2; 9 nucleotides match TRBD1. CDR3 length: 13 residues. Germline loops: CDR1 DFQATT, CDR2 SNEGSKA (reference sequence). V was clipped by 6 bases and J by 5 bases; unmatched bases: 4.

This clonotype was detected a few times. The gene calls are TRBV6-6 and TRBJ2-3; 11 nucleotides line up with TRBD2. This CDR3 contains 17 residues. J was trimmed by 5 bases and V by 4 bases; bases with no gene match: 11. Germline V lookup: CDR1 MNHNY, CDR2 SVGAGI (reference sequence). This chain's CDR3 is CASSFPTSGGPKDTQYF. In nucleotides, the CDR3 is TGTGCCAGCAGTTTCCCAACTAGCGGGGGACCCAAAGATACGCAGTATTTT.

This clonotype was counted at least ten times. This chain joins TRBV5-6 and TRBJ2-1, with D possibly matching TRBD2 (5 bases). Trimming stripped 0 bases from V and 9 bases from J, with 13 bases between. The CDR3 totals 14 residues. The germline CDR1 and CDR2 sequences are SGHDT and YYEEEE. CDR3 protein: CASSLVRTSGEQFF. The CDR3 DNA reads TGTGCCAGCAGCTTGGTTCGTACGAGCGGTGAGCAGTTCTTC. The variable domain in full, completed from reference TRBV5-6 and TRBJ2-1, reads DAGVTQSPTHLIKTRGQQVTLRCSPKSGHDTVSWYQQALGQGPQFIFQYYEEEERQRGNFPDRFSGHQFPNYSSELNVNALLLGDSALYLCASSLVRTSGEQFFGPGTRLTVL.

The chain carries TRBV6-2 or TRBV6-3 and TRBJ1-5; TRBD1 is a possible D gene (6 bases). The germline CDR1 and CDR2 sequences are MNHEY and SVGEGT. The V gene lost 8 bases and the J gene lost 4 bases, with 9 bases spanning the gap. The CDR3 is 12 residues long. The CDR3 nucleotides read TGTGCCAGCGGGGGGGCAAATCAGCCCCAGCATTTT. Translated, it gives CASGGANQPQHF.

This clonotype was seen a few times. The V call is TRBV2, the J call TRBJ2-3, with 11 bases identical to TRBD1. Germline V lookup: CDR1 SNHLY, CDR2 FYNNEI. The CDR3 has 17 amino acids. V trimming: 2 bases; J trimming: 5 bases; junction bases outside the gene matches: 9. The CDR3 DNA follows: TGTGCCAGCAGTGAATCCGTCGGACAGGGGGCGATAGATACGCAGTATTTT. Its translation is CASSESVGQGAIDTQYF.

The V call is TRBV29-1, the J call TRBJ2-2; perhaps TRBD2 as D (6 bases). The CDR3 has 14 amino acids. With 3 bases removed from V and 3 bases from J, the gap between germline ends came to 11 bases. Germline V lookup: CDR1 SQVTM, CDR2 ANQGSEA. The CDR3 loop reads CSVEVGGYTGELFF. CDR3 coding DNA: TGCAGCGTTGAGGTCGGGGGATACACCGGGGAGCTGTTTTTT.

This clonotype was counted ten times or more. The rearrangement links TRBV27 to TRBJ1-1, with no clear D. CDR3 length: 16 residues. Germline V gene sequence: CDR1 MNHEY, CDR2 SMNVEV (reference sequence). V was shortened by 3 bases and J by 0 bases, with 14 bases between the two germline ends. The CDR3 nucleotides read TGTGCCAGCAGTTTCTTAACAGCTTCCATGAACACTGAAGCTTTCTTT. It translates to CASSFLTASMNTEAFF.

This clonotype was recorded a few times. This chain joins TRBV10-3 and TRBJ2-3; tentatively, D is TRBD1 (5 bases). The CDR3 totals 14 residues. V lost 1 base and J 0 bases, leaving 5 bases between the germline ends. Germline CDR1 reads ENHRY; CDR2 reads SYGVKD. CDR3: CAISEWGSTDTQYF. The CDR3 DNA sequence: TGTGCCATCAGTGAGTGGGGCAGCACAGATACGCAGTATTTT.

This chain joins TRBV28 and TRBJ2-7; TRBD1 is a possible D gene (5 bases). Germline V lookup: CDR1 MDHEN, CDR2 SYDVKM. Trimming shortened V by 5 bases and J by 3 bases, and 17 bases separated the two germline ends. The CDR3 covers 15 residues. CDR3 coding DNA: TGTGCCAGCAGTACTCGACCCTTGGGGCACTACGAGCAGTACTTC. This translates into CASSTRPLGHYEQYF.